This TCR beta chain was recovered during a study of Ad26.COV2.S vaccination and SARS-CoV-2 variants. At the level of the study: Donor allocation was to the COV1001 Ad26.COV2.S trial arm. Dosing was one shot or two shots 56 days apart. Whole-study findings and limits: Vaccine recipients and placebo recipients showed similar non-spike TCR breadth. Compared with placebo recipients, vaccine recipients had higher spike-specific TCR breadth.

Some clones are missing from TCRdb's copy, which holds only in-frame ones; the method was immunoSEQ multiplex PCR. The repertoire holds approximately 240,000 clones, 88% seen once, with around 11% in the top ten. In the case of this clone: Its antigen is undetermined.

The germline V gene has CDR1 SGHRS and CDR2 YFSETQ. The CDR3 contains 18 residues. The V gene end was trimmed by 2 bases and the J gene end by 2 bases; junction bases not matched to a gene: 12. The treatment was: some 19 received Ad26.COV2.S at low or high dose, single or two shots; about 5 received placebo; per-sample allocation not given. Samples were taken on day 63 after the first vaccine or placebo injection. V gene TRBV5-1 combines with J gene TRBJ2-7; 11 bases agree with TRBD2. The sequencing used peripheral blood, collected in a trial of Ad26.COV2.S vaccine versus placebo. The source is a person aged 18-60 years who received the Ad26.COV2.S COVID-19 vaccine or a placebo. As DNA, the CDR3 is TGCGCCAGCAGCTTATTTCCGACTAGCGGGACACCTCCCTACGAGCAGTACTTC. This sequence encodes CASSLFPTSGTPPYEQYF.